The T cell receptor (beta chain) described here comes from a study of cytomegalovirus exposure and HLA in healthy donors. Study at large: Within an early data release were tens of millions of unique TCRs drawn from HLA-typed donors. Among several hundred genotyped donors, approximately 80% fell in the Caucasian-associated ancestry cluster. Study-wide findings and caveats: V- and J-gene trimming in TCR beta was tied to a missense DCLRE1C variant by an analysis performed later.

On this clone itself: Antigen: not known.

Use of 60 Vbeta and 13 Jbeta primers characterized the PCR. Per the study methods: Tens of millions of unique TCR beta chains, roughly 11 million of them shared, were counted by a later analysis. Produced via immunoSEQ multiplex PCR; TCRdb's table is partial and in-frame only. D and trimming come from the DNA, and the V and J calls and clone size come from that table. Among just over 95,000 clones, 60% to 85% were seen once, and the ten largest hold approximately 5%. The sample taken for sequencing was PBMCs. This clonotype originated in a woman aged 40 to 50 in good health and CMV-seronegative.

The CDR3 here is CASSSVPRSYEQYF. DNA of the CDR3: TGTGCCAGCAGCTCGGTACCGCGATCCTACGAGCAGTACTTC. The genes are TRBV5-4 and TRBJ2-7; no firm D call. V gave up 3 bases and J gave up 1 base, with 11 bases separating them. This CDR3 is 14 amino acids long. The germline V gene has CDR1 SGHNT and CDR2 YYREEE (reference sequence).